This record covers a single TCR beta chain. Its target is not known. Several immunoSEQ plates received, in even portions, the genomic DNA of each subset. Clones were sequenced by immunoSEQ multiplex PCR, and TCRdb holds only the in-frame ones, with some missing. The table shows about 2.3 million clones, with 92% occurring only once. The data were obtained in a study of shared clonotypes between healthy human individuals. Overall study findings and caveats: Naive CD4 clonotypes were shared across several donors at about 5.3%. Exclusively blood specimens were collected; tissue repertoires likely differ.

The CDR3 extends over 16 amino acids. Germline CDR1 is MDHEN and CDR2 is SYDVKM. V was pared by 5 bases and J by 6 bases, with 14 bases of the junction left unmatched. J is TRBJ2-7 and V is TRBV28; 9 bases agree with TRBD1. Source material: naive CD4+ T cells from PBMCs. Subset noted: CD45RA+ positively selected. This TCR derives from a young man in good health. Some clones in this sample may be carry-over from other donors' samples. The CDR3 DNA follows: TGTGCCAGCAGTGCTCCTCTGGGACAGGGTCTGGGCGAGCAGTACTTC. Translated, it gives CASSAPLGQGLGEQYF.